The TCR beta chain described here comes from a study of blood T cell repertoires in COVID-19. About the research overall: Donors in the United States, Italy and Spain gave samples during acute or convalescent COVID-19. PBMCs, B-cell-depleted T cells, or T cells were the source of the cDNA or gDNA that made up the material.

Trimming took 2 bases from V and 0 from J; bases not matched to a gene: 7. Per the germline V gene, CDR1 is LNHNV and CDR2 is YYDKDF (reference sequence). This CDR3 comprises 18 residues. Original processing notes: Estimation of nucleated cell counts relied on the amplification of reference gene primers. Produced via immunoSEQ multiplex PCR; TCRdb's table is partial and in-frame only. V and J calls and clone size come straight from that table; D and trimming were deduced from the DNA. This table has over 150,000 clones, over 65% appearing once. This receptor was obtained from an elderly man with acute or convalescent COVID-19. Sequencing input: peripheral blood. The gene calls are TRBV15 and TRBJ2-6, with 7 bases fitting TRBD1. The CDR3 is CATSRYGTASSGANVLTF. CDR3 sequence (DNA): TGTGCCACCAGCAGATACGGGACAGCAAGCTCTGGGGCCAACGTCCTGACTTTC.